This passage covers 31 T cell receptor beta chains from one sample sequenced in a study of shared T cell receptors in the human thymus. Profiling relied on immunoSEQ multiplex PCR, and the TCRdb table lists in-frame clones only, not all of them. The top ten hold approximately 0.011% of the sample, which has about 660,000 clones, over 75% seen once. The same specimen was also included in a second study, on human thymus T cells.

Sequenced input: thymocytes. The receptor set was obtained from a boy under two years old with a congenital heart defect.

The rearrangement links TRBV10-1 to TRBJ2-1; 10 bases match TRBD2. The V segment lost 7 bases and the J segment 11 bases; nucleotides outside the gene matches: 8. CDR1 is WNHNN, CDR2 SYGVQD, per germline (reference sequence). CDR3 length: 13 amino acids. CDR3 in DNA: TGCGCCAGCACAACACTAGCGGGATGCCAGCAGTTCTTC. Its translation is CASTTLAGCQQFF.

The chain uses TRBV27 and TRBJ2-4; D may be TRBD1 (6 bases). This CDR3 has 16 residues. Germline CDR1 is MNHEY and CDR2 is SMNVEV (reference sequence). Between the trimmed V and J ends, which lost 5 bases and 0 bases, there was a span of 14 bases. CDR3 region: CASSPRRGGAKNIQYF. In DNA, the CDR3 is TGTGCCAGCAGTCCCCGGAGAGGGGGAGCCAAAAACATTCAGTACTTC.

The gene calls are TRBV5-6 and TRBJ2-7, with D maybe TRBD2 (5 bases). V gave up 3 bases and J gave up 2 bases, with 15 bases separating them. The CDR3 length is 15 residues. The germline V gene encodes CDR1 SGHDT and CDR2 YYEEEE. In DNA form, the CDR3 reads TGTGCCAGCAGCTCCCCCGGGGAGCGCACCTACGAGCAGTACTTC. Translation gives CASSSPGERTYEQYF.

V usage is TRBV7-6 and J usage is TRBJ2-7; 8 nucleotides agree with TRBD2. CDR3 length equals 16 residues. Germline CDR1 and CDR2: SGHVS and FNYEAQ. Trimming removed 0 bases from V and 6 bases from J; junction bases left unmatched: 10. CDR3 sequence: CASSLASGKRSGEQYF. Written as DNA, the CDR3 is TGTGCCAGCAGCTTAGCTAGCGGGAAGAGGTCGGGCGAGCAGTACTTC. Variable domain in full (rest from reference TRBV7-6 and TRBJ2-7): GAGVSQSPRYKVTKRGQDVALRCDPISGHVSLYWYRQALGQGPEFLTYFNYEAQQDKSGLPNDRFSAERPEGSISTLTIQRTEQRDSAMYRCASSLASGKRSGEQYFGPGTRLTVT.

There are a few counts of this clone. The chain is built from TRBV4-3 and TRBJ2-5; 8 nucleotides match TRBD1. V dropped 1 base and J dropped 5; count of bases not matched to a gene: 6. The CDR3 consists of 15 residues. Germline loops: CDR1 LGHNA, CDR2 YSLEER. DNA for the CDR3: TGCGCCAGCAGCCAAGTACAGGGGGAAAGGGAGACCCAGTACTTC. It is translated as CASSQVQGERETQYF.

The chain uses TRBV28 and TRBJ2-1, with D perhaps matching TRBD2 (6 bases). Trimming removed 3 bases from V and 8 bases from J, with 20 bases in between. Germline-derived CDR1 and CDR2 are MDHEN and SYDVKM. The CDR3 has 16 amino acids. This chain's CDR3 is CASSFRFSGGSDEQFF. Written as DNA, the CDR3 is TGTGCCAGCAGTTTTCGTTTCAGCGGAGGGAGCGATGAGCAGTTCTTC.

The CDR3 protein is CASSLARQGYTGANVLTF. CDR3 sequence (DNA): TGTGCCAGCAGCTTGGCCCGACAGGGTTACACTGGGGCCAACGTCCTGACTTTC. The chain employs TRBV5-6 and TRBJ2-6; 7 bases line up with TRBD1. Trimming took 0 bases from V and 2 from J; bases not matched to a gene: 8. The CDR3 length is 18 residues. Germline CDR1 is SGHDT and CDR2 is YYEEEE.

CDR3 DNA: TGCGCCAGCAGCTTGAACAGGGGGCATGGCTACACCTTC. Translating it yields CASSLNRGHGYTF. The chain carries TRBV5-1 and TRBJ1-2, with 9 nucleotides matching TRBD1. CDR3 length: 13 residues. Germline trimming cut 1 base from V and 6 bases from J; bases unmatched to any gene: 1. Germline CDR1 is SGHRS and CDR2 is YFSETQ.

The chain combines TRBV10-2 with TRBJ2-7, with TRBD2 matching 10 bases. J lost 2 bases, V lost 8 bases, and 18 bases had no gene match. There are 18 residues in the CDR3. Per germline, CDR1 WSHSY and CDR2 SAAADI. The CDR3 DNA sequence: TGCGCCAGCGGCCGGGAGCGGGAGGGCCTCGATGGCCCCTACGAGCAGTACTTC. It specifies CASGREREGLDGPYEQYF.

The CDR3 sequence: CASSKEVRRDRGTINYGYTF. CDR3 bases: TGTGCCAGCAGCAAAGAGGTACGGCGGGACAGGGGGACTATTAACTATGGCTACACCTTC. The V and J genes are TRBV21-1 and TRBJ1-2; the D call in the table, TRBD1, was not verified against the DNA. TRBV21-1 is a known pseudogene. The CDR3 loop spans 20 amino acids.

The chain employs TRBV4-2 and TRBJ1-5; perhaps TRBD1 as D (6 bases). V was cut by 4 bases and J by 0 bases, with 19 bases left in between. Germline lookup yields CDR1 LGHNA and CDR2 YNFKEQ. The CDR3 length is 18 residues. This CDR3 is CASSLPLGGPLSNQPQHF. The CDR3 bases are TGTGCCAGCAGCCTCCCATTGGGGGGGCCACTTAGCAATCAGCCCCAGCATTTT.

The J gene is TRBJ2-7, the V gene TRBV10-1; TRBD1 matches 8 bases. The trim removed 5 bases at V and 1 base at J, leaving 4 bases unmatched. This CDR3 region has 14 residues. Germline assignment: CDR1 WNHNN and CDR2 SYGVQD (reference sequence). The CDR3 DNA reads TGCGCCAGCAGTTCAGGGGGCCCGTCCTACGAGCAGTACTTC. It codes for CASSSGGPSYEQYF.

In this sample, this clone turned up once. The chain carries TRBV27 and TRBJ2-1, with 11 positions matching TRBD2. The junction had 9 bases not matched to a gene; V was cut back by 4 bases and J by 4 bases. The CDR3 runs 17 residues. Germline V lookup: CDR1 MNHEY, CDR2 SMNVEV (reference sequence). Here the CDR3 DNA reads TGTGCCAGCAGTTCGCACCCAGCTAGCGGGGGGTACAATGAGCAGTTCTTC. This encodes CASSSHPASGGYNEQFF.

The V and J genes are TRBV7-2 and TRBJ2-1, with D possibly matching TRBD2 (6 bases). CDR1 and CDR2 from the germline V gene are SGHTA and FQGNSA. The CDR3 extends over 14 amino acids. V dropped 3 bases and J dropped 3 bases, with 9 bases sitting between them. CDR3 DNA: TGTGCCAGCAGCTTGGGCGGGATCTACAATGAGCAGTTCTTC. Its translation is CASSLGGIYNEQFF.

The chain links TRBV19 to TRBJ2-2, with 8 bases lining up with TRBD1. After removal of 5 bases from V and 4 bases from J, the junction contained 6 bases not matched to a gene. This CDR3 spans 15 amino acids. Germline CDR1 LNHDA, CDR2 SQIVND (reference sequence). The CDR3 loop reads CASSVGQAPTGELFF. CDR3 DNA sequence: TGTGCCAGTAGTGTGGGACAGGCCCCCACCGGGGAGCTGTTTTTT.

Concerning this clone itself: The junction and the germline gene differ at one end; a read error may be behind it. The CDR3 reads CASSSGLQGPYSNQPQHF. CDR3 DNA sequence: TGTGCTAGCAGCTCCGGCCTACAGGGGCCTTATAGCAATCAGCCCCAGCATTTT. The chain combines TRBV7-7 with TRBJ1-5; 7 bases are shared with TRBD1. Germline V gene sequence: CDR1 SSHAT, CDR2 FNYEAQ (reference sequence). This CDR3 comprises 18 residues. Drawing the rest from reference TRBV7-7 and TRBJ1-5, the complete variable domain is GAGVSQSPRYKVTKRGQDVTLRCDPISSHATLYWYQQALGQGPEFLTYFNYEAQPDKSGLPSDRFSAERPEGSISTLTIQRTEQRDSAMYRCASSSGLQGPYSNQPQHFGDGTRLSIL.

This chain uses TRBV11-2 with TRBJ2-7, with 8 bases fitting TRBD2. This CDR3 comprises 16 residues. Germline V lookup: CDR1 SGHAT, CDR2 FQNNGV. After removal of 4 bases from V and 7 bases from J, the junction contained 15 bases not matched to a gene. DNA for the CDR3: TGTGCCAGCAGCTCCCGAACGGGGGCGGGAGGTCGGGAGCAGTACTTC. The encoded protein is CASSSRTGAGGREQYF.

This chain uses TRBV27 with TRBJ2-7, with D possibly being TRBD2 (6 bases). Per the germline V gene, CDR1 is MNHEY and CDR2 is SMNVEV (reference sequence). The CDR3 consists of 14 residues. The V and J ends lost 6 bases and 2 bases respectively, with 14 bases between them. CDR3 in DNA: TGTGCCAGCAGGGACTACAGGAATCCCTACGAGCAGTACTTC. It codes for CASRDYRNPYEQYF.

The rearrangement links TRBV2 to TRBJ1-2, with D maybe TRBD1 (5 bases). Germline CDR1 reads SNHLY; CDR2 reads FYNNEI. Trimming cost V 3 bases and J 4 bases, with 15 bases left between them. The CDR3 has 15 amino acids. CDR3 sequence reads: CASSDDPGGGYGYTF. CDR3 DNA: TGTGCCAGCAGTGATGATCCGGGGGGGGGCTATGGCTACACCTTC.

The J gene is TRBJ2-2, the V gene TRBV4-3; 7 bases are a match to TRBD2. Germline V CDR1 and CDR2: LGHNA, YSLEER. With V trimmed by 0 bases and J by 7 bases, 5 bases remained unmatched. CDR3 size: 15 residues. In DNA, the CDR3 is TGCGCCAGCAGCCAAGATCTGCGGGAGATCGGGGAGCTGTTTTTT. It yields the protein CASSQDLREIGELFF.

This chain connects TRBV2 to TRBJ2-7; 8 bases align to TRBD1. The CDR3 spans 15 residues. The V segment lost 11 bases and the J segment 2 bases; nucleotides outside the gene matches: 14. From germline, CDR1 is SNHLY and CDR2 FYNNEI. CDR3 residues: CAAKATGESPYEQYF. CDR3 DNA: TGTGCCGCCAAAGCGACAGGGGAAAGTCCCTACGAGCAGTACTTC.

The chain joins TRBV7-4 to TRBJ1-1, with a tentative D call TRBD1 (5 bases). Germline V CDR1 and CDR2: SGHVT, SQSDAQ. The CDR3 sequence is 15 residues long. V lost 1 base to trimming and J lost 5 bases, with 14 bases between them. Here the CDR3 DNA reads TGTGCCAGCAGCTTAGATGGCCAGGGAGGGACTGAAGCTTTCTTT. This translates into CASSLDGQGGTEAFF.

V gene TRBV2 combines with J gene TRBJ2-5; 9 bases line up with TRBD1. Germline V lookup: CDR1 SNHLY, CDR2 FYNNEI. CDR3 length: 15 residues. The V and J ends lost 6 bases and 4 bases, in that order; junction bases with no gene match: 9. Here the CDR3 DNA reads TGTGCCAGCAGCGCATACAGGGGGCGCAGAGAGACCCAGTACTTC. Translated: CASSAYRGRRETQYF.

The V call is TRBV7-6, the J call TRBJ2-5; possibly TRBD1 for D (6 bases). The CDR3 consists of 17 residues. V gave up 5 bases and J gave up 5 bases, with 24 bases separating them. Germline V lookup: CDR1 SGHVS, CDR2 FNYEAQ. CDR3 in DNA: TGTGCCAGCAGCCCAAAGGTGGGGGCCGGTAGTCCGGAGACCCAGTACTTC. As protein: CASSPKVGAGSPETQYF.

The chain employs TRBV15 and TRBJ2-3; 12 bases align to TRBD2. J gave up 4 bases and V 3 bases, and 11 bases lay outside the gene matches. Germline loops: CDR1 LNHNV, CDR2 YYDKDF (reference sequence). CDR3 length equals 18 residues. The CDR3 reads CATSSERALAGGSDTQYF. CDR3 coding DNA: TGTGCCACCAGCAGCGAAAGGGCACTAGCGGGAGGCTCAGATACGCAGTATTTT.

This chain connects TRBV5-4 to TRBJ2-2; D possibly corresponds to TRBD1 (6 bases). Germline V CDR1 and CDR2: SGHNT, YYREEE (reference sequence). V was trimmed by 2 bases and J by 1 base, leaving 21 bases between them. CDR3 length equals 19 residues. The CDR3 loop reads CASSLKPGQVGENTGELFF. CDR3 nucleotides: TGTGCCAGCAGCTTAAAACCGGGACAAGTGGGGGAGAACACCGGGGAGCTGTTTTTT.

The CDR3 region is CASSSLKRGRNEQFF. Written as DNA, the CDR3 is TGCGCCAGCAGCTCCCTTAAGCGCGGGAGGAATGAGCAGTTCTTC. The chain uses TRBV5-1 and TRBJ2-1; 8 bases fit TRBD2. Trimming removed 3 bases from V and 7 bases from J; junction bases left unmatched: 9. CDR1 and CDR2 from the germline V gene are SGHRS and YFSETQ. This CDR3 has 15 amino acids.

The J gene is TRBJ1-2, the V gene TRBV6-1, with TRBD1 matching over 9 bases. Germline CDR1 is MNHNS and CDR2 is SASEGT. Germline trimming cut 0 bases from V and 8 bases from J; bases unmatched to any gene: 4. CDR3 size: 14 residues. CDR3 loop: CASSEARTGEGYTF. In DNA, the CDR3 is TGTGCCAGCAGTGAAGCCCGGACAGGGGAAGGCTACACCTTC.

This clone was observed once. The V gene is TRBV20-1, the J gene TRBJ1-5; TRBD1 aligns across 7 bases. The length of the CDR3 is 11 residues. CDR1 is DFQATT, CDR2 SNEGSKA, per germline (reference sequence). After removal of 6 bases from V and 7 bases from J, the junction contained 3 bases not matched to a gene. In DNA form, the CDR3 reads TGCAGTGCCGCGGGACAGCAGCCCCAGCATTTT. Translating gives CSAAGQQPQHF.

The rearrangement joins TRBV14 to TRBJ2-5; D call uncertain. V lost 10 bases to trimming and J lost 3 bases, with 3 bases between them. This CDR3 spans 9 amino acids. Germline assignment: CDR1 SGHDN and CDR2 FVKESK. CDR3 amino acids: CAIKETQYF. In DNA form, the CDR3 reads TGTGCCATCAAAGAGACCCAGTACTTC.

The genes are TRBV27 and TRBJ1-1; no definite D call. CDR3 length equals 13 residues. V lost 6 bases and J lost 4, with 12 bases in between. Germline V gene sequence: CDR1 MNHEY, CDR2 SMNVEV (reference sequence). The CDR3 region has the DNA TGTGCCAGCAGCCCCAGGATTTTCACTGAAGCTTTCTTT. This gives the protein CASSPRIFTEAFF.